This record covers a single TCR beta chain. Sequencing was performed with immunoSEQ multiplex PCR; in TCRdb, only in-frame clones are kept and a portion is missing. This sample carries some 120,000 clones, about 82% of them seen once, and the ten largest clones take about 5.4%. This sample was taken from a study of blood T cell repertoires in COVID-19. CDR3 length: 14 residues. J gave up 3 bases and V 7 bases, and 8 bases lay outside the gene matches. Per germline, CDR1 MDHEN and CDR2 SYDVKM. The rearrangement links TRBV28 to TRBJ2-7; 8 bases align to TRBD1. Sequenced sample: peripheral blood. This TCR was recovered from a human donor in a cohort sampled during active COVID-19. In nucleotides, the CDR3 is TGTGCCAGCATAGGTACAGGGGGGAACTACGAGCAGTACTTC. The encoded protein is CASIGTGGNYEQYF.